These 6 T cell receptor beta chains came from one sample sequenced in a study of T cell responses to AZD1222 COVID-19 vaccine. Measured with immunoSEQ multiplex PCR; TCRdb has only the in-frame clones, and not every one. The table lists 90,000 to 100,000 clones, 85% to 90% of them singletons. The specimen was peripheral blood, collected on day 0 of AZD1222 vaccination. The receptor set was obtained from an adult in good health.

The rearrangement joins TRBV9 to TRBJ1-2, with D maybe TRBD1 (5 bases). V dropped 4 bases and J dropped 4 bases, with 14 bases sitting between them. CDR3 length equals 14 residues. Looked up from germline, CDR1 is SGDLS and CDR2 is YYNGEE. The CDR3 sequence: CASSLSGGSYGYTF. In DNA form, the CDR3 reads TGTGCCAGCAGCCTTTCGGGGGGGAGCTATGGCTACACCTTC.

This clone is a singleton in its sample. The chain has TRBV20-1 and TRBJ2-1, with 7 nucleotides matching TRBD1. The CDR3 loop spans 15 amino acids. Germline V lookup: CDR1 DFQATT, CDR2 SNEGSKA (reference sequence). J was trimmed by 3 bases and V by 3 bases; bases with no gene match: 8. The chain's CDR3 is CSASRRDSNYNEQFF. The CDR3 nucleotides read TGCAGTGCTAGTCGCCGGGACAGCAACTACAATGAGCAGTTCTTC.

V usage is TRBV2 and J usage is TRBJ1-6; tentative D call: TRBD1 (5 bases). The CDR3 runs 17 residues. Germline CDR1 reads SNHLY; CDR2 reads FYNNEI. With 8 bases removed from V and 8 bases from J, the gap between germline ends came to 25 bases. CDR3 protein: CASAPAGRMRRDSPLHF. CDR3 DNA sequence: TGTGCCAGCGCTCCGGCAGGGAGGATGAGGCGTGATTCACCCCTCCACTTT.

This chain uses TRBV29-1 with TRBJ1-3; D gene uncertain. Trimming pared 1 base from V and 3 bases from J, leaving 7 bases between. The CDR3 is made up of 13 amino acids. Germline CDR1 reads SQVTM; CDR2 reads ANQGSEA. The CDR3 here is CSVEALNGNTIYF. The CDR3 DNA sequence: TGCAGCGTTGAAGCCCTTAATGGAAACACCATATATTTT.

This chain uses TRBV7-2 with TRBJ1-1, with D unresolved. Trimming took 1 base from V and 4 from J, leaving 7 bases between them. Looked up from germline, CDR1 is SGHTA and CDR2 is FQGNSA. The CDR3 runs 13 residues. CDR3 protein: CASSLGHGTEAFF. The CDR3 DNA reads TGTGCCAGCAGCTTAGGTCATGGCACTGAAGCTTTCTTT.

The gene calls are TRBV19 and TRBJ1-6, with D possibly TRBD1 on 6 matching bases. This CDR3 has 14 residues. The V gene lost 5 bases and the J gene lost 8 bases, with 13 bases spanning the gap. The germline CDR1 and CDR2 sequences are LNHDA and SQIVND (reference sequence). The CDR3 DNA reads as TGTGCCAGTAGTGTACAGGGAGTGGATTCACCCCTCCACTTT. Translation gives CASSVQGVDSPLHF.